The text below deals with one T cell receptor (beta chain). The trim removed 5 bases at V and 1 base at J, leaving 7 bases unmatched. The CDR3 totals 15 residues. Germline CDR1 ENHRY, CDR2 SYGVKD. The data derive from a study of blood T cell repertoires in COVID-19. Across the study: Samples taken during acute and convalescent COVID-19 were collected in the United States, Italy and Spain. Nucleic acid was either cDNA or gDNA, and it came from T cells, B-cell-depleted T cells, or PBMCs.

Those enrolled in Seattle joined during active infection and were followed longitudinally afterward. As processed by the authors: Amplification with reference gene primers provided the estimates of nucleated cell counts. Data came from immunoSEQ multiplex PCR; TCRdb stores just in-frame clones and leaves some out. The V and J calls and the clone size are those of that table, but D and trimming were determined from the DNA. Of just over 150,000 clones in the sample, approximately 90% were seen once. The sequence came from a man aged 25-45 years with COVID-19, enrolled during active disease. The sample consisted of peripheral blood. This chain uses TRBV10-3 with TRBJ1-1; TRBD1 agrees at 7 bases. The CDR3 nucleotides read TGTGCCATCAGTCAGGGGGTGGCAAGGAACACTGAAGCTTTCTTT. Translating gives CAISQGVARNTEAFF.